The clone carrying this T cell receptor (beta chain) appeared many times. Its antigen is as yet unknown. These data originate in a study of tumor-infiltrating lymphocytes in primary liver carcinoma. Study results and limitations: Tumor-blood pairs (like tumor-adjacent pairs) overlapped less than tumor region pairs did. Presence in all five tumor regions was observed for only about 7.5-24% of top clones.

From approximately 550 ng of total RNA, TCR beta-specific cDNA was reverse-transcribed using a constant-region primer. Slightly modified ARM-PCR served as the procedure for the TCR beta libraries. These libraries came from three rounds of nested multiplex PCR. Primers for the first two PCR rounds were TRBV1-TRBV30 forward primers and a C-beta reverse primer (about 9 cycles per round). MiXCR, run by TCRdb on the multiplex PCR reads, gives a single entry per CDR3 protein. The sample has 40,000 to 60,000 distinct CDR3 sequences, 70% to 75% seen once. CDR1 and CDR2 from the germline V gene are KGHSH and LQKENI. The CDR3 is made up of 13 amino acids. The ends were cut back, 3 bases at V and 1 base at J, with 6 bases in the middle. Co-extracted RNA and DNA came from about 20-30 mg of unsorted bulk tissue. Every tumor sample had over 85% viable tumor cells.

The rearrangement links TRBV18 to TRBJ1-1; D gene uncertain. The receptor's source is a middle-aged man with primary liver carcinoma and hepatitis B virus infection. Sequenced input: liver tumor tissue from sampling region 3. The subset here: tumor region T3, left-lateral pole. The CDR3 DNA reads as TGTGCCAGCTCACCGATCGAGAACACTGAAGCTTTCTTT. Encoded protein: CASSPIENTEAFF.